A selection of T cell receptor beta chains follows, all from one sample in a study of cytomegalovirus exposure and HLA in healthy donors. Some clones are missing from TCRdb's copy, which holds only in-frame ones; the method was immunoSEQ multiplex PCR. Here the sample spans more than 85,000 clones, 84% being singletons. The sample was PBMCs. Source of these receptors: a woman between 18 and 29 years old in good health and CMV-seronegative. Each CDR3 is given with its conserved first and last residue. D genes are given only for firm matches. Clone sizes are given selectively: once, few, many, or a class where the clone is expanded.

cdr3_nt: TGCGCCAGCAGCCTTACCCCCGGAGGCTACGAGCAGTACTTC
cdr3_aa: CASSLTPGGYEQYF
v_call: TRBV5-1
cdr3_length: 14
d_call: -
j_call: TRBJ2-7
clone_size: once

cdr3_nt: TGTGCCACCTCCACGGGGAATTCACCCCTCCACTTT
cdr3_aa: CATSTGNSPLHF
v_call: TRBV6-5
cdr3_length: 12
d_call: -
j_call: TRBJ1-6
clone_size: -

cdr3_nt: TGTGCCAGTAGTCCAAATATGGGACAGGGCAATCAGCCCCAGCATTTT
cdr3_aa: CASSPNMGQGNQPQHF
v_call: TRBV19
cdr3_length: 16
d_call: TRBD1
j_call: TRBJ1-5
clone_size: -

cdr3_nt: TGTGCCAGCAAGACAGGGGTATGGTTTACCGGGGAGCTGTTTTTT
cdr3_aa: CASKTGVWFTGELFF
v_call: TRBV6-1
cdr3_length: 15
d_call: TRBD1
j_call: TRBJ2-2
clone_size: few

cdr3_nt: TGTGCCACCAGCAGAGATTCTTGGCTAGCGGGCGGCAATGAGCAGTTCTTC
cdr3_aa: CATSRDSWLAGGNEQFF
v_call: TRBV15
cdr3_length: 17
d_call: TRBD2
j_call: TRBJ2-1
clone_size: -

cdr3_nt: TGTGCCAGCAGCTTAGAGGGGGGCAATCAGCCCCAGCATTTT
cdr3_aa: CASSLEGGNQPQHF
v_call: TRBV7-9
cdr3_length: 14
d_call: -
j_call: TRBJ1-5
clone_size: once

cdr3_nt: TGTGCCAGCAGTTTTGGGACTTCAGATACGCAGTATTTT
cdr3_aa: CASSFGTSDTQYF
v_call: TRBV27
cdr3_length: 13
d_call: -
j_call: TRBJ2-3
clone_size: -

cdr3_nt: TGTGCCAGCAGCTTGGGACAGGGTAAATCCTACGAGCAGTACTTC
cdr3_aa: CASSLGQGKSYEQYF
v_call: TRBV5-4
cdr3_length: 15
d_call: TRBD1
j_call: TRBJ2-7
clone_size: -

cdr3_nt: TGTGCCAGAAGGACCACTAGCGGGGGGTGCACAGATACGCAGTATTTT
cdr3_aa: CARRTTSGGCTDTQYF
v_call: TRBV5-3
cdr3_length: 16
d_call: TRBD2
j_call: TRBJ2-3
clone_size: -

cdr3_nt: TGTGCCAGCAGCTCCGGACAGGGCCTAAATCAGCCCCAGCATTTT
cdr3_aa: CASSSGQGLNQPQHF
v_call: TRBV7-9
cdr3_length: 15
d_call: TRBD1
j_call: TRBJ1-5
clone_size: once

cdr3_nt: TGTGCCAGCAGCTCACTCCGGGACAGGGTCAATGATGGCTACACCTTC
cdr3_aa: CASSSLRDRVNDGYTF
v_call: TRBV7-9
cdr3_length: 16
d_call: TRBD1
j_call: TRBJ1-2
clone_size: -

cdr3_nt: TGTGCCAGCAGTACCAACAGGGACACAGATACGCAGTATTTT
cdr3_aa: CASSTNRDTDTQYF
v_call: TRBV28
cdr3_length: 14
d_call: -
j_call: TRBJ2-3
clone_size: -

cdr3_nt: TGTGCCAGTAGCCTCTCATTGATCGGGACAGGGAATGGCTACACCTTC
cdr3_aa: CASSLSLIGTGNGYTF
v_call: TRBV19
cdr3_length: 16
d_call: TRBD1
j_call: TRBJ1-2
clone_size: -

cdr3_nt: TGTGCCAGCAGCCTAACACAGGGGCGGGAGACCCAGTACTTC
cdr3_aa: CASSLTQGRETQYF
v_call: TRBV7-9
cdr3_length: 14
d_call: TRBD1
j_call: TRBJ2-5
clone_size: -

cdr3_nt: TGTGCCTCATCCCGGACAGGGGGCACAGATACGCAGTATTTT
cdr3_aa: CASSRTGGTDTQYF
v_call: TRBV25-1
cdr3_length: 14
d_call: TRBD1
j_call: TRBJ2-3
clone_size: once

cdr3_nt: TGTGCCAGCAGCTCAATTCCAGGGAGGCGGGAGAGGAACACCGGGGAGCTGTTTTTT
cdr3_aa: CASSSIPGRRERNTGELFF
v_call: TRBV7-3
cdr3_length: 19
d_call: TRBD2
j_call: TRBJ2-2
clone_size: -

cdr3_nt: TGTGCCAGCAGCCAAGAACAGGGGGTTGAAGCTTTCTTT
cdr3_aa: CASSQEQGVEAFF
v_call: TRBV4-2
cdr3_length: 13
d_call: TRBD1
j_call: TRBJ1-1
clone_size: -

cdr3_nt: TGTGCCTGGAGTAGGGGGACGCCGAGTGGCTACGAGCAGTACTTC
cdr3_aa: CAWSRGTPSGYEQYF
v_call: TRBV30
cdr3_length: 15
d_call: -
j_call: TRBJ2-7
clone_size: once

cdr3_nt: TGTGCCAGCAGTCCAGGGACAGCGGCAGGAGAGGAGACCCAGTACTTC
cdr3_aa: CASSPGTAAGEETQYF
v_call: TRBV27
cdr3_length: 16
d_call: TRBD1
j_call: TRBJ2-5
clone_size: -

cdr3_nt: TGTGCCAGCAGCACGTCTCTGCGGGAGGGAGGGGAAACAGATACGCAGTATTTT
cdr3_aa: CASSTSLREGGETDTQYF
v_call: TRBV21-1
cdr3_length: 18
d_call: -
j_call: TRBJ2-3
clone_size: -

cdr3_nt: TGTGCCAGCAGCCAAGATCTAGGGGCCAACAATGAGCAGTTCTTC
cdr3_aa: CASSQDLGANNEQFF
v_call: TRBV4-2
cdr3_length: 15
d_call: -
j_call: TRBJ2-1
clone_size: -

cdr3_nt: TGTGCCAGCAGTTACTCGGAGGACTCCTACGAGCAGTACTTC
cdr3_aa: CASSYSEDSYEQYF
v_call: TRBV6-6
cdr3_length: 14
d_call: -
j_call: TRBJ2-7
clone_size: -

cdr3_nt: TGCAGCGTTCCCGGGACAGCAAACACCGGGGAGCTGTTTTTT
cdr3_aa: CSVPGTANTGELFF
v_call: TRBV29-1
cdr3_length: 14
d_call: TRBD1
j_call: TRBJ2-2
clone_size: few

cdr3_nt: TGTGCCAGCAGTGGGACTAGCGGAGCCTCCCCCACCTACGAGCAGTACTTC
cdr3_aa: CASSGTSGASPTYEQYF
v_call: TRBV25-1
cdr3_length: 17
d_call: TRBD2
j_call: TRBJ2-7
clone_size: -

cdr3_nt: TGTGCCAGTAGGCGCGGGACTAGCGGGATAGATACGCAGTATTTT
cdr3_aa: CASRRGTSGIDTQYF
v_call: TRBV19
cdr3_length: 15
d_call: TRBD2
j_call: TRBJ2-3
clone_size: -

cdr3_nt: TGCGCCAGCAGCCTCCGGACAGGCACAGATACGCAGTATTTT
cdr3_aa: CASSLRTGTDTQYF
v_call: TRBV4-3
cdr3_length: 14
d_call: -
j_call: TRBJ2-3
clone_size: -

cdr3_nt: TGTGCCAGCAGAGGACAGGGATCCTACGAGCAGTACTTC
cdr3_aa: CASRGQGSYEQYF
v_call: TRBV6-5
cdr3_length: 13
d_call: TRBD1
j_call: TRBJ2-7
clone_size: -

cdr3_nt: TGTGCCAGCAGCTCGCGGGGGGCAGGGTTGCCCCAGTACTTC
cdr3_aa: CASSSRGAGLPQYF
v_call: TRBV7-2
cdr3_length: 14
d_call: TRBD2
j_call: TRBJ2-5
clone_size: -

cdr3_nt: TGTGCCAGCAGCTTGGTAACTGTGAGGCCCTACGAGCAGTACTTC
cdr3_aa: CASSLVTVRPYEQYF
v_call: TRBV5-6
cdr3_length: 15
d_call: -
j_call: TRBJ2-7
clone_size: -

cdr3_nt: TGCGCCAGCAGCTTGGATTTTTTGGCTCCCCCTAGCACAGATACGCAGTATTTT
cdr3_aa: CASSLDFLAPPSTDTQYF
v_call: TRBV5-1
cdr3_length: 18
d_call: -
j_call: TRBJ2-3
clone_size: -

cdr3_nt: TGTGCCAGCAGATCAGGGTTTCATCAGCCCCAGCATTTT
cdr3_aa: CASRSGFHQPQHF
v_call: TRBV28
cdr3_length: 13
d_call: -
j_call: TRBJ1-5
clone_size: -

cdr3_nt: TGTGCCAGCAGCTCCAGAACAGGGGGCCTTGGAAACACCATATATTTT
cdr3_aa: CASSSRTGGLGNTIYF
v_call: TRBV11-1
cdr3_length: 16
d_call: TRBD1
j_call: TRBJ1-3
clone_size: -

cdr3_nt: TGTGCCAGCAGCCAAGATGACGGCGGACAGGGGGGTCGGCCCCAGCATTTT
cdr3_aa: CASSQDDGGQGGRPQHF
v_call: TRBV4-2
cdr3_length: 17
d_call: TRBD1
j_call: TRBJ1-5
clone_size: -

cdr3_nt: TGCGCCAGCAGCCCCCGGACAGGGAGCTCTGGAAACACCATATATTTT
cdr3_aa: CASSPRTGSSGNTIYF
v_call: TRBV4-1
cdr3_length: 16
d_call: TRBD1
j_call: TRBJ1-3
clone_size: -

cdr3_nt: TGTGCCAGCAGCTTAGCGGGGACAGGGGCCAGCAGGGCCCAGTACTTC
cdr3_aa: CASSLAGTGASRAQYF
v_call: TRBV7-9
cdr3_length: 16
d_call: TRBD1
j_call: TRBJ2-5
clone_size: -

cdr3_nt: TGCGCCAGCAGCCAAGAGCGGGGGGGCGCAGATACGCAGTATTTT
cdr3_aa: CASSQERGGADTQYF
v_call: TRBV4-3
cdr3_length: 15
d_call: TRBD2
j_call: TRBJ2-3
clone_size: few

cdr3_nt: TGCGCCAGCCAAGACAGTACCCAAGGCACAGATACGCAGTATTTT
cdr3_aa: CASQDSTQGTDTQYF
v_call: TRBV5-1
cdr3_length: 15
d_call: -
j_call: TRBJ2-3
clone_size: -

cdr3_nt: TGTGCCAGCAAGAGCGGGACTTACTACGAGCAGTACTTC
cdr3_aa: CASKSGTYYEQYF
v_call: TRBV6-6
cdr3_length: 13
d_call: TRBD2
j_call: TRBJ2-7
clone_size: -

cdr3_nt: TGTGCCAGCAGCTCAATCCCGGGACAGGGTAATACGCAGTATTTT
cdr3_aa: CASSSIPGQGNTQYF
v_call: TRBV7-3
cdr3_length: 15
d_call: TRBD1
j_call: TRBJ2-3
clone_size: -

cdr3_nt: TGCGCCAGCAGCCAGGGGCCCTCTGGAAACACCATATATTTT
cdr3_aa: CASSQGPSGNTIYF
v_call: TRBV4-1
cdr3_length: 14
d_call: -
j_call: TRBJ1-3
clone_size: -

cdr3_nt: TGTGCCAGCAGCCCCCGGACTAGCGGGACGACCGGGGAGCTGTTTTTT
cdr3_aa: CASSPRTSGTTGELFF
v_call: TRBV4-2
cdr3_length: 16
d_call: TRBD2
j_call: TRBJ2-2
clone_size: -

cdr3_nt: TGCGCCAGCCGGGGGGGTCTGGGCAGGGTGGGGAACACAGATACGCAGTATTTT
cdr3_aa: CASRGGLGRVGNTDTQYF
v_call: TRBV10-2
cdr3_length: 18
d_call: TRBD2
j_call: TRBJ2-3
clone_size: -

cdr3_nt: TGCAGCGTTGCCGGACGACCAGGGCGTTACGACAACTATGGCTACACCTTC
cdr3_aa: CSVAGRPGRYDNYGYTF
v_call: TRBV29-1
cdr3_length: 17
d_call: -
j_call: TRBJ1-2
clone_size: -

cdr3_nt: TGTGCCAGCAGTGGGGACAGGAGACTATATGGCTACACCTTC
cdr3_aa: CASSGDRRLYGYTF
v_call: TRBV2
cdr3_length: 14
d_call: TRBD1
j_call: TRBJ1-2
clone_size: -